This T cell receptor beta chain was sequenced for a study of breast tumors, draining lymph nodes, adjacent tissues (dated by TCRdb to the mid-2010s). Broadly, across the study: The study compared TCR beta repertoires across tumor, adjacent nontumor tissue and axillary lymph nodes from breast cancer patients. The study aimed to assess the relationships and possible T-cell exchange between tumor, surrounding tissue and draining lymph node repertoires in human breast cancer. What the work shows at the level of the full study, not this receptor alone: In luminal-like breast cancer, tumor and nontumor tissue repertoires resembled each other significantly more than in basal-like breast cancer. Rather than being directly demonstrated, the conclusion that tumor T cells originate in lymph nodes was presented as consistent with a hypothesis. Tumor T-cell repertoires showed less diversity than lymph node repertoires and more diversity than nontumor tissue repertoires, and tumor T-cell repertoires showed preferential V and J gene usage. The data were considered consistent with most tumor T cells being derived from the lymph node and subsequently expanding within tumor tissue.

This sample was sequenced with an Illumina HiSeq 2000. Multiplex PCR amplification was used to build the TCR beta chain libraries. High-throughput sequencing was used to analyze the amplified TCR beta chain products. TCRdb passed the public sequencing reads through fastp at Q25 and MiXCR, retaining productive beta sequences. Under each unique CDR3 protein, matching rows form one entry showing the most common genes and DNA. The sample table lists fewer than 300,000 distinct CDR3 sequences, 32% of them with a count of one. 1.3% to 1.5% of the sample is taken by the ten largest. The axillary draining lymph nodes of breast cancer patients were the source of the lymph node samples. Measured from the cysteine to the phenylalanine, the CDR3 is 15 residues long. Only the CDR3 part of the read is kept: 45 bases, read in frame from the first base. Regarding this clonotype: The specificity of this receptor is unknown. The junction does not match germline at one end; this may be a read error.

The chain uses TRBV12-3 or TRBV12-4 and TRBJ2-5; TRBD1 matches 7 bases in the middle. Sequenced input: axillary lymph node tissue. This clonotype was sampled from a female donor with breast cancer. Some clones in this sample may be carry-over from other donors' samples. The DNA sequence is given as TGCACCAGCAGCTCAGCCGGGACAGCCCAAGAGACCCAGTACTTC. It is translated as CTSSSAGTAQETQYF.